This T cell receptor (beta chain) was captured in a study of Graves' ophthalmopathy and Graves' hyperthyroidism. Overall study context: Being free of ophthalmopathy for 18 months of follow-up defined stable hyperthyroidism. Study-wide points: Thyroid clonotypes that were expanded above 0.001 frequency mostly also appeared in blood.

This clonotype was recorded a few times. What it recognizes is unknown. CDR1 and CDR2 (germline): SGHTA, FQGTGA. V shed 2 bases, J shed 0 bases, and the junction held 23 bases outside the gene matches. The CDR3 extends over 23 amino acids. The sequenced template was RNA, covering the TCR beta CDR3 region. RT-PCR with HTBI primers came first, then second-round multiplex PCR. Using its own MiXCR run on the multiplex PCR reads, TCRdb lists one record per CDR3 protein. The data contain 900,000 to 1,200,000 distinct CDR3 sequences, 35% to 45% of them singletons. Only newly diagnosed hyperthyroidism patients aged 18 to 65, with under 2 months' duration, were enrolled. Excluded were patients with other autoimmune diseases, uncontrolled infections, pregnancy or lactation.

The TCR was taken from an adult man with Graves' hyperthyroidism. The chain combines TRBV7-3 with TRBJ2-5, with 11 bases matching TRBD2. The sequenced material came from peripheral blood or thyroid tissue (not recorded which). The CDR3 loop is CASSLVAYSEDRLAGYYQETQYF. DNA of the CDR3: TGTGCCAGCAGCTTAGTTGCGTATTCTGAGGACCGACTAGCGGGATATTACCAAGAGACCCAGTACTTC. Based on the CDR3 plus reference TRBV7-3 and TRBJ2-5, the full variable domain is GAGVSQTPSNKVTEKGKYVELRCDPISGHTALYWYRQSLGQGPEFLIYFQGTGAADDSGLPNDRFFAVRPEGSVSTLKIQRTERGDSAVYLCASSLVAYSEDRLAGYYQETQYFGPGTRLLVL.